The 2 T cell receptor beta chains given below trace back to one sample, sequenced in a study of T cell repertoires in cytomegalovirus infection. TCRdb ran MiXCR on the reads and lists one entry per CDR3 protein. The data hold around 100,000 distinct CDR3 sequences, with more than 20% observed a single time. The sample was CD8+ T cells from PBMCs. Source of these receptors: a human donor in good health (CMV status not recorded). Some clones in this sample may be carry-over from other donors' samples.

The rearrangement uses TRBV7-9 and TRBJ2-7; 8 bases are shared with TRBD2. J was trimmed by 4 bases and V by 3 bases; bases with no gene match: 5. The CDR3 spans 14 residues. Germline-derived CDR1 and CDR2 are SEHNR and FQNEAQ (reference sequence). CDR3 nucleotides: TGTGCCAGCAGCTTGGAAACTAGCGGATACGAGCAGTACTTC. Encoded protein: CASSLETSGYEQYF.

V gene TRBV7-9 combines with J gene TRBJ2-1; D gene ambiguous. V shed 4 bases and J shed 6 bases, with 7 bases lying between them. CDR1 is SEHNR, CDR2 FQNEAQ, per germline (reference sequence). The length of the CDR3 is 12 residues. The CDR3 spells CASSSEGNEQFF. CDR3 nucleotides: TGTGCCAGCAGCTCCGAAGGCAATGAGCAGTTCTTC.